The 32 T cell receptor beta chains below were found in one sample sequenced in a study of T cells expressing NK-cell markers. With the 5' RACE reads reprocessed, TCRdb shows one record per CDR3 protein and no DNA. The table lists some 460,000 distinct CDR3 sequences. The sample comprised blood T cells: a sorted CD56 or NKG2C T cell subset, CD4+ or CD8+ T cells, or bulk PBMC T cells (not recorded which). These receptors were obtained from a woman between 50 and 59 years old in good health.

V and J are TRBV3-1 and TRBJ1-3; without DNA, the TCRdb call of TRBD1 cannot be checked. There are 16 residues in the CDR3. Germline CDR1 and CDR2: LGHDT and YNNKEL (reference sequence). CDR3: CASSQMGGPGGNTIYF.

This chain links TRBV12-3 or TRBV12-4 with TRBJ1-2; TCRdb's assignment of TRBD1 cannot be checked, as there is no DNA. The CDR3 runs to 12 residues. The CDR3 sequence is CASRNRVWGYTF.

The chain has TRBV10-3 and TRBJ2-4. Germline-derived CDR1 and CDR2 are ENHRY and SYGVKD. The CDR3 consists of 13 residues. The CDR3 loop is CAISGAAKNIQYF.

The V and J genes are TRBV11-1 and TRBJ2-2. The CDR3 length is 17 residues. The germline gives CDR1 SGHAT, CDR2 FQDESV (reference sequence). CDR3 sequence: CASSLGWGQTNTGELFF.

J is TRBJ2-5 and V is TRBV6-1; the D call from TCRdb, TRBD2, cannot be confirmed without DNA. This CDR3 comprises 14 residues. Germline V gives CDR1 MNHNS, CDR2 SASEGT. CDR3 region: CASSLPGGEKTQYF.

V usage is TRBV24-1 and J usage is TRBJ2-1; TCRdb calls TRBD2, which cannot be checked without DNA. CDR3 length: 15 amino acids. Germline V gene lookup returns CDR1 KGHDR and CDR2 SFDVKD. CDR3 sequence reads: CATGGLAGGLNEQFF.

The V and J genes are TRBV6-5 and TRBJ2-2; TCRdb reports TRBD2, a call that lacks DNA to check it against. This CDR3 is built from 16 residues. Germline CDR1 is MNHEY and CDR2 is SVGAGI. CDR3 residues: CASSYETSGKTGELFF.

The V and J genes are TRBV10-3 and TRBJ2-3; with no DNA, the TCRdb D assignment of TRBD2 cannot be verified. The germline CDR1 and CDR2 sequences are ENHRY and SYGVKD. The CDR3 extends over 15 amino acids. CDR3: CAISELTEGRNTQYF.

V gene TRBV28 combines with J gene TRBJ2-7; TCRdb names TRBD2, which stays unverified in the absence of DNA. This CDR3 is built from 13 residues. Looked up from germline, CDR1 is MDHEN and CDR2 is SYDVKM. The CDR3 loop is CASREGSSYEQYF.

The chain uses TRBV6-1 and TRBJ1-1; without DNA, the TCRdb call of TRBD1 cannot be checked. CDR3 size: 14 residues. Looked up from germline, CDR1 is MNHNS and CDR2 is SASEGT. The CDR3 reads CASRIQGGNPEAFF.

V gene TRBV18 combines with J gene TRBJ1-4. The CDR3 totals 14 residues. Per the germline V gene, CDR1 is KGHSH and CDR2 is LQKENI. CDR3 sequence reads: CASSPTSTNEKLFF.

The chain carries TRBV29-1 and TRBJ2-2; TCRdb's D gene call, TRBD1, goes unchecked for lack of DNA. The length of the CDR3 is 16 residues. Germline V lookup: CDR1 SQVTM, CDR2 ANQGSEA. This CDR3 reads CSVFDRSHANTGELFF.

The chain employs TRBV24-1 and TRBJ2-1. Germline V CDR1 and CDR2: KGHDR, SFDVKD. CDR3 length: 16 amino acids. This chain's CDR3 is CATSGVVMGSSNEQFF.

The CDR3 is CAISAQGTYEQYF. The chain combines TRBV10-3 with TRBJ2-7; TCRdb returns TRBD1, unconfirmable since there is no DNA. CDR3 length: 13 residues. The germline gives CDR1 ENHRY, CDR2 SYGVKD.

The chain is built from TRBV20-1 and TRBJ1-2; without DNA, the TCRdb call of TRBD1 cannot be checked. The CDR3 has 15 residues. Germline lookup yields CDR1 DFQATT and CDR2 SNEGSKA (reference sequence). This CDR3 reads CSAGEPGQGSLGYTF.

The rearrangement joins TRBV5-1 to TRBJ2-1. Germline-derived CDR1 and CDR2 are SGHRS and YFSETQ. The CDR3 runs to 14 residues. The CDR3 region is CASSLIASYNEQFF.

J is TRBJ2-2 and V is TRBV5-1. From germline, CDR1 is SGHRS and CDR2 YFSETQ. This CDR3 has 14 residues. The CDR3 reads CASSLDLSAGELFF.

The V and J genes are TRBV7-6 and TRBJ2-1. Germline CDR1 and CDR2: SGHVS and FNYEAQ. CDR3 size: 16 residues. The CDR3 protein is CASSLRLGLSYNEQFF.

This chain joins TRBV4-1 and TRBJ2-2; TCRdb's D call of TRBD1 is untestable without DNA. The CDR3 loop spans 16 amino acids. Germline CDR1 reads MGHRA; CDR2 reads YSYEKL. CDR3: CASRQVGGRNTGELFF.

The chain carries TRBV5-1 and TRBJ2-3; TCRdb outputs TRBD1, but without DNA this stays unchecked. This CDR3 has 16 residues. Germline CDR1 SGHRS, CDR2 YFSETQ. This CDR3 is CASSLGGLPPTDTQYF.

The rearrangement joins TRBV4-1 to TRBJ2-1; TCRdb proposes TRBD2, but this gene call is untestable without DNA. The CDR3 length is 19 residues. Germline V gives CDR1 MGHRA, CDR2 YSYEKL. CDR3 amino acids: CASSQGSASGRLAYNEQFF.

The CDR3 sequence: CASSPWTSRETQYF. The chain has TRBV7-9 and TRBJ2-5; checking the TCRdb D call of TRBD2 is not possible without DNA. Germline values: CDR1 SEHNR, CDR2 FQNEAQ (reference sequence). The CDR3 has 14 amino acids. Together with reference TRBV7-9 and TRBJ2-5, the CDR3 gives the full variable domain: DTGVSQNPRHKITKRGQNVTFRCDPISEHNRLYWYRQTLGQGPEFLTYFQNEAQLEKSRLLSDRFSAERPKGSFSTLEIQRTEQGDSAMYLCASSPWTSRETQYFGPGTRLLVL.

The chain has TRBV12-3 or TRBV12-4 and TRBJ2-3; lacking DNA, the TRBD1 call made by TCRdb goes unchecked. The CDR3 totals 15 residues. CDR3 in amino acids: CASRSDRVVADTQYF.

The chain recombines TRBV20-1 with TRBJ2-7; lacking DNA, the TRBD2 call made by TCRdb goes unchecked. The CDR3 is made up of 15 amino acids. From germline, CDR1 is DFQATT and CDR2 SNEGSKA (reference sequence). The CDR3 reads CSAINLRGGSYEQYF.

This rearrangement joins TRBV7-2 to TRBJ2-5; the TCRdb call, TRBD2, lacks DNA for checking. The germline V gene encodes CDR1 SGHTA and CDR2 FQGNSA. The CDR3 totals 17 residues. The CDR3 loop reads CASSLVSSGSFLETQYF.

The chain uses TRBV27 and TRBJ2-7; the D gene TCRdb calls, TRBD2, cannot be checked with no DNA. This CDR3 has 17 residues. Germline-derived CDR1 and CDR2 are MNHEY and SMNVEV (reference sequence). CDR3 protein: CASSWGLAGVRPYEQYF.

The chain is built from TRBV19 and TRBJ2-7; TCRdb reports TRBD1, a call that lacks DNA to check it against. This CDR3 spans 14 amino acids. Germline CDR1 and CDR2: LNHDA and SQIVND (reference sequence). The CDR3 is CASSITGASYEQYF.

The chain couples TRBV5-5 to TRBJ2-1. CDR1 SGHKS and CDR2 YYEKEE come from the germline V gene (reference sequence). The CDR3 length is 18 residues. The CDR3 protein is CASSLRPNGGPSYNEQFF.

The chain joins TRBV6-5 to TRBJ2-1; TCRdb designates TRBD2, a call that cannot be tested without DNA. The CDR3 loop spans 16 amino acids. The germline gives CDR1 MNHEY, CDR2 SVGAGI. The CDR3 loop is CASSYSGLARVNEQFF.

The rearrangement links TRBV12-3 or TRBV12-4 to TRBJ1-5. This CDR3 spans 15 amino acids. This CDR3 reads CASSLVGRINQPQHF.

The J gene is TRBJ2-5, the V gene TRBV7-9. Germline assignment: CDR1 SEHNR and CDR2 FQNEAQ (reference sequence). The CDR3 is 12 residues long. Here the CDR3 reads CASSLVGGTQYF.

The rearrangement joins TRBV11-3 to TRBJ2-2; the TRBD2 assignment by TCRdb is unverifiable without DNA. The CDR3 has 16 residues. Looked up from germline, CDR1 is SGHNT and CDR2 is YENEEA. CDR3 region: CASSLARARNTGELFF.